What follows are 7 T cell receptor beta chains derived from one specimen sequenced in a study of healthy donors' naive CD4 and CD8 T cells. A linear amplification protocol produced the TCR libraries from around 510 ng of total RNA. TCRdb ran MiXCR on the reads and lists one entry per CDR3 protein. This repertoire shows about 200,000 distinct CDR3 sequences, about 70% found once; its top ten account for roughly 2.4%. The source material was naive CD4+ and CD8+ T cells sorted from blood, pooled from several donors. These receptors came from a pool of human donors in good health; the sample pools cells from several healthy donors.

The chain links TRBV6-5 to TRBJ1-6; 7 bases align to TRBD1. CDR3 length: 18 amino acids. Germline V CDR1 and CDR2: MNHEY, SVGAGI. J was trimmed by 0 bases and V by 5 bases; bases with no gene match: 10. In DNA, the CDR3 is TGTGCCAGCAGTCGCCGGACAGGTCTGAGCTCCTATAATTCACCCCTCCACTTT. Amino acids: CASSRRTGLSSYNSPLHF.

The J gene is TRBJ1-1, the V gene TRBV19; D is undetermined. The V end was cut by 3 bases, the J end by 3 bases, with 8 bases between. Germline V gives CDR1 LNHDA, CDR2 SQIVND (reference sequence). The CDR3 runs to 13 residues. DNA of the CDR3: TGTGCCAGTAGTATTAGGAGCTACACTGAAGCTTTCTTT. This encodes CASSIRSYTEAFF.

The rearrangement joins TRBV29-1 to TRBJ2-1; D may be TRBD1 (6 bases). The CDR3 totals 12 residues. V lost 6 bases, J lost 5 bases, and 11 bases lay in between. Germline CDR1 is SQVTM and CDR2 is ANQGSEA. CDR3 in amino acids: CSVATGHNEQFF. The DNA of the CDR3 is TGCAGCGTAGCAACAGGGCACAATGAGCAGTTCTTC.

The chain joins TRBV30 to TRBJ1-1, with D unresolved. CDR1 is GTSNPN and CDR2 is SVGIG in the germline V gene (reference sequence). This CDR3 has 13 residues. The V end lost 2 bases, the J end lost 4 bases, and 11 bases lay between the germline ends. CDR3 sequence reads: CAWSLWDSTEAFF. The CDR3 DNA follows: TGTGCCTGGAGTCTATGGGATTCCACTGAAGCTTTCTTT.

V is TRBV4-3 and J is TRBJ2-3, with TRBD2 identical over 8 bases. The CDR3 length is 17 residues. Germline V gene sequence: CDR1 LGHNA, CDR2 YSLEER. The V gene end was trimmed by 0 bases and the J gene end by 6 bases; junction bases not matched to a gene: 11. CDR3 amino acids: CASSQDPPGGARDTQYF. CDR3 coding DNA: TGCGCCAGCAGCCAAGATCCGCCGGGAGGGGCGAGGGATACGCAGTATTTT.

The V call is TRBV12-3 or TRBV12-4, the J call TRBJ1-6; a weak D match, TRBD1 (6 bases). The CDR3 covers 13 residues. V was pared by 7 bases and J by 9 bases, with 13 bases between. The CDR3 is CASNQGQASPLHF. The CDR3 coding sequence is TGTGCCAGCAATCAGGGGCAAGCTTCACCCCTCCACTTT.

This clonotype was observed a few times. The CDR3 loop is CASSLAGDYSGELFF. The CDR3 DNA reads as TGTGCCAGCTCACTGGCGGGAGATTATTCCGGGGAGCTGTTTTTT. The rearrangement links TRBV18 to TRBJ2-2, with TRBD2 identical over 7 bases. The CDR3 loop spans 15 amino acids. The V and J ends lost 4 bases and 6 bases, in that order; junction bases with no gene match: 8. Germline V gives CDR1 KGHSH, CDR2 LQKENI.